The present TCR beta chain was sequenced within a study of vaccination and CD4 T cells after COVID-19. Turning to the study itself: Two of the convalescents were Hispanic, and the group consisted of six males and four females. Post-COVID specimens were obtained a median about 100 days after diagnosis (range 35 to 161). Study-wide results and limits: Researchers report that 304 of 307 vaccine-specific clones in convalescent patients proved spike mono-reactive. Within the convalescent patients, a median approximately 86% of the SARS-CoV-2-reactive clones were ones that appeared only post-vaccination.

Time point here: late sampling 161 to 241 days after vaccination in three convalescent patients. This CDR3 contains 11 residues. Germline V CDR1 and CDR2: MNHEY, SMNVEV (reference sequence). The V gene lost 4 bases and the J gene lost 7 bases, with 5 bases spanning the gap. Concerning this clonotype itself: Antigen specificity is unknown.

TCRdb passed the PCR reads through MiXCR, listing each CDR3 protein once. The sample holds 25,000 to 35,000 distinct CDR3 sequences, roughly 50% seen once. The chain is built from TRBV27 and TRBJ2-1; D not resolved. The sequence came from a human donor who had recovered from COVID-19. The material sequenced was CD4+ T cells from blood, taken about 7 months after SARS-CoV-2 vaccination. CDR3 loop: CASSWGNEQFF. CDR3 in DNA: TGTGCCAGCAGTTGGGGAAATGAGCAGTTCTTC.